This TCR beta chain emerged from a study of PD-1 blockade in classical Hodgkin lymphoma. Looking at the study overall: Nivolumab was given intravenously to patients at 3 mg/kg every 2 weeks. The study's findings and limits: It was reported that newly diagnosed patients had less baseline TCR diversity than healthy donors.

Brentuximab vedotin exposure varied among the patients, all of whom had relapsed after autologous stem cell transplantation. Complete response, partial response or progressive disease were the best responses. The germline V gene has CDR1 SGHNT and CDR2 YYREEE (reference sequence). This CDR3 is 14 amino acids long. V lost 5 bases and J 1 base, leaving 12 bases between the germline ends. This clone appeared once. The antigen remains unidentified. Clones were read by immunoSEQ multiplex PCR, and TCRdb kept only the in-frame ones, dropping some. The table records 100,000 to 120,000 clones, 89% of them present only once.

The input for sequencing was peripheral blood mononuclear cells (PBMCs), taken before the second cycle of nivolumab. This sequence was found in a human donor with classical Hodgkin lymphoma. J is TRBJ2-5 and V is TRBV5-4, with TRBD2 as a possible D gene (5 bases). The CDR3 bases are TGTGCCAGCAGTCTCACGGGAATCCAAGAGACCCAGTACTTC. This gives the protein CASSLTGIQETQYF.